The 19 T cell receptor beta chains given below trace back to one sample, sequenced in a study of blood T cell repertoires in COVID-19. The table came from immunoSEQ multiplex PCR; TCRdb's copy has only in-frame clones and leaves some out. This table has about 360,000 clones, roughly 90% appearing once. The specimen sequenced was peripheral blood. Receptor source: a woman aged 60 to 75 with COVID-19, enrolled during active disease.

Turning to this clone: Other DNA sequences in the same sample also yield this CDR3. The chain is built from TRBV30 and TRBJ2-5, with D possibly TRBD2 on 6 matching bases. The length of the CDR3 is 12 residues. Looked up from germline, CDR1 is GTSNPN and CDR2 is SVGIG (reference sequence). Deletions cut 0 bases from V and 5 bases from J, with 7 bases between. DNA for the CDR3: TGTGCCTGGAGTGTACGGGGGGAGACCCAGTACTTC. It specifies CAWSVRGETQYF.

This chain uses TRBV12-5 with TRBJ1-6; perhaps TRBD1 as D (5 bases). V shed 0 bases and J shed 7 bases, with 10 bases lying between them. Looked up from germline, CDR1 is LGHNT and CDR2 is FRNRAP. The CDR3 is 15 residues long. This chain's CDR3 is CASGLVQGVNSPLHF. The CDR3 nucleotides are TGTGCTAGTGGTTTGGTACAAGGGGTCAATTCACCCCTCCACTTT.

In its sample, this clone was seen once. This chain links TRBV6-5 with TRBJ2-5, with D perhaps TRBD2 (7 bases). CDR3 length: 15 residues. V was trimmed by 8 bases and J by 4 bases, leaving 20 bases between them. Germline loops: CDR1 MNHEY, CDR2 SVGAGI. The CDR3 sequence is CASQTAGAGAETQYF. The CDR3 DNA sequence: TGTGCCAGCCAAACCGCGGGGGCCGGGGCAGAGACCCAGTACTTC.

V usage is TRBV5-1 and J usage is TRBJ1-6; D is unclear. The V end was cut by 1 base, the J end by 8 bases, with 13 bases between. CDR1 and CDR2 (germline): SGHRS, YFSETQ. The CDR3 extends over 15 amino acids. The CDR3 here is CASSLSDAADSPLHF. The CDR3 nucleotides are TGCGCCAGCAGCTTGAGTGACGCGGCGGATTCACCCCTCCACTTT.

On this clone: The sample has other DNA sequences that encode this CDR3 too. This chain uses TRBV3-1 (or the pseudogene TRBV3-2) with TRBJ1-2, with D perhaps matching TRBD1 (5 bases). Per the germline V gene, CDR1 is LGHDT and CDR2 is YNNKEL (reference sequence). This CDR3 spans 13 amino acids. The V and J ends lost 1 base and 2 bases respectively, with 5 bases between them. CDR3 region: CASSQGGNYGYTF. Here the CDR3 DNA reads TGTGCCAGCAGCCAAGGGGGCAACTATGGCTACACCTTC.

This clone was seen once. CDR3 loop: CASSSTGGKAKNIQYF. The CDR3 DNA is TGCGCCAGCAGCTCGACAGGGGGGAAGGCCAAAAACATTCAGTACTTC. The chain combines TRBV5-1 with TRBJ2-4; TRBD1 aligns across 9 bases. Trimming at V came to 3 bases and at J to 1 base, leaving 5 bases not matched to a gene. The CDR3 totals 16 residues. Germline CDR1 SGHRS, CDR2 YFSETQ. Looking up the rest from reference TRBV5-1 and TRBJ2-4 gives the full variable domain: KAGVTQTPRYLIKTRGQQVTLSCSPISGHRSVSWYQQTPGQGLQFLFEYFSETQRNKGNFPGRFSGRQFSNSRSEMNVSTLELGDSALYLCASSSTGGKAKNIQYFGAGTRLSVL.

This clone was seen only once. The genes are TRBV3-1 (or the pseudogene TRBV3-2) and TRBJ2-2; 10 bases agree with TRBD2. The CDR3 has 14 amino acids. V trimming: 8 bases; J trimming: 6 bases; junction bases outside the gene matches: 6. Germline-derived CDR1 and CDR2 are LGHDT and YNNKEL (reference sequence). The CDR3 DNA reads TGTGCCAGCGAGAGCGGGGGGGCATCCGGGGAGCTGTTTTTT. Amino acid sequence: CASESGGASGELFF.

The V and J genes are TRBV29-1 and TRBJ1-2; D gene ambiguous. The V gene lost 4 bases and the J gene lost 0 bases, with 12 bases spanning the gap. CDR3 length: 14 residues. Germline V gives CDR1 SQVTM, CDR2 ANQGSEA. CDR3 residues: CSVGEGSANYGYTF. The CDR3 DNA reads TGCAGCGTTGGGGAGGGATCCGCTAACTATGGCTACACCTTC.

This chain uses TRBV5-6 with TRBJ1-2, with 8 nucleotides matching TRBD1. The CDR3 loop spans 15 amino acids. Germline CDR1 and CDR2: SGHDT and YYEEEE. Germline trimming cut 6 bases from V and 4 bases from J; bases unmatched to any gene: 11. CDR3 sequence: CASTPRGQDRYGYTF. DNA for the CDR3: TGTGCCAGCACTCCCAGGGGACAGGACCGCTATGGCTACACCTTC.

This clone has only one observation. The chain recombines TRBV13 with TRBJ2-1, with TRBD2 matching 16 bases. Trimming removed 5 bases from V and 9 bases from J; junction bases left unmatched: 4. Germline CDR1 and CDR2: PRHDT and FYEKMQ (reference sequence). The CDR3 length is 15 residues. Here the CDR3 reads CASSQGLAGGREQFF. The CDR3, as DNA: TGTGCCAGCAGCCAGGGACTAGCGGGGGGGCGTGAGCAGTTCTTC.

The chain is built from TRBV5-1 and TRBJ2-2; 10 nucleotides line up with TRBD1. From germline, CDR1 is SGHRS and CDR2 YFSETQ. This CDR3 is built from 14 residues. Losses at the gene ends were 7 bases for V and 6 bases for J; bases not matched to a gene: 6. The CDR3 reads CASYRQGASGELFF. In nucleotides, the CDR3 is TGCGCCAGCTATAGACAGGGGGCTTCCGGGGAGCTGTTTTTT.

This chain uses TRBV2 with TRBJ2-7, with D maybe TRBD1 (5 bases). This CDR3 contains 17 residues. The germline V and J ends were trimmed by 2 bases and 4 bases, with 21 bases remaining between them. Germline-derived CDR1 and CDR2 are SNHLY and FYNNEI. The CDR3 here is CASSEIGAAENFYEQYF. CDR3 sequence (DNA): TGTGCCAGCAGTGAAATTGGGGCGGCAGAGAACTTTTACGAGCAGTACTTC.

This chain links TRBV7-9 with TRBJ1-3; D unresolved. Looked up from germline, CDR1 is SEHNR and CDR2 is FQNEAQ (reference sequence). V dropped 5 bases and J dropped 8 bases, with 13 bases sitting between them. This CDR3 is built from 13 residues. CDR3 bases: TGTGCCAGCAGCACCAGTAGCGAGGACACCATATATTTT. Its protein product is CASSTSSEDTIYF.

The V gene is TRBV12-3 or TRBV12-4, the J gene TRBJ2-1; TRBD2 matches at 7 bases. Unmatched junction bases numbered 8, after V lost 7 bases and J lost 8 bases. The CDR3 loop spans 13 amino acids. CDR3: CASTPGGVHEQFF. CDR3 DNA sequence: TGTGCCAGCACCCCTGGGGGGGTTCATGAGCAGTTCTTC.

The rearrangement uses TRBV7-2 and TRBJ2-7; D is possibly TRBD2 (6 bases). Germline CDR1 and CDR2: SGHTA and FQGNSA. V lost 5 bases, J lost 1 base, and 12 bases lay in between. This CDR3 is 14 amino acids long. The CDR3 DNA sequence: TGTGCCAGCAGCCCCCTAGCGAATTCCTACGAGCAGTACTTC. Translation gives CASSPLANSYEQYF.

In its sample, this clone was seen once. The CDR3, as DNA: TGTGCCAGCAGCTTTAGGACAGGGGGACGCTATGGCTACACCTTC. Its translation is CASSFRTGGRYGYTF. The genes are TRBV13 and TRBJ1-2, with 10 bases aligning to TRBD1. This CDR3 spans 15 amino acids. Trimming took 3 bases from V and 4 from J; bases not matched to a gene: 5. Germline loops: CDR1 PRHDT, CDR2 FYEKMQ (reference sequence).

A few counts support this clone. The chain recombines TRBV4-1 with TRBJ2-4, with TRBD1 as a possible D gene (5 bases). V dropped 4 bases and J dropped 6 bases, with 16 bases sitting between them. The length of the CDR3 is 15 residues. Germline loops: CDR1 MGHRA, CDR2 YSYEKL. CDR3 sequence (DNA): TGCGCCAGCAGCCCCATATTACGGACACTAAACATTCAGTACTTC. It specifies CASSPILRTLNIQYF.

The rearrangement joins TRBV6-5 to TRBJ2-7; weak D call: TRBD1 (6 bases). Germline CDR1 and CDR2: MNHEY and SVGAGI. The CDR3 totals 15 residues. V lost 4 bases and J lost 4, with 17 bases in between. CDR3 loop: CASSSWGTNLYEQYF. DNA for the CDR3: TGTGCCAGCAGTTCATGGGGGACAAACCTGTACGAGCAGTACTTC.

This clone was recorded once. The J gene is TRBJ1-2, the V gene TRBV4-2, with TRBD1 matching over 9 bases. Germline V gene sequence: CDR1 LGHNA, CDR2 YNFKEQ. The length of the CDR3 is 16 residues. The junction had 6 bases not matched to a gene; V was cut back by 0 bases and J by 4 bases. CDR3 DNA: TGTGCCAGCAGCCAAGATTGGACAGGGGCCTCCTATGGCTACACCTTC. Amino acid sequence: CASSQDWTGASYGYTF.